A selection of T cell receptor beta chains follows, all from one sample in a study of cytomegalovirus exposure and HLA in healthy donors. Sequencing was performed with immunoSEQ multiplex PCR; in TCRdb, only in-frame clones are kept and a portion is missing. This sample has about 100,000 clones, with around 77% found just once. Material: PBMCs. These receptor sequences come from a woman aged 55 to 70 in good health and CMV-seropositive. The CDR3 runs from the conserved cysteine through the conserved F or W. Only part of the rows carry a size: once, few, many, or a class if the clone is expanded.

TRBV25-1	.	TRBJ2-2	CASSDPRGGAYTGELFF
TRBV11-2	.	TRBJ2-3	CASSSKRESRHF
TRBV4-1	.	TRBJ2-2	CASSHHTGGPGELFF
TRBV5-5	.	TRBJ2-7	CASSLEGTSGNYEQYF
TRBV5-1	.	TRBJ2-1	CASSLVAENEQFF
TRBV2	.	TRBJ1-5	CASSRESNQPQHF
TRBV19	once	TRBJ2-1	CASSIAQGFEQFF
TRBV6-5	few	TRBJ2-2	CASSPGAITGELFF
TRBV6-6	.	TRBJ2-1	CASERGRAYNEQFF
TRBV27	.	TRBJ2-7	CASRDDSTLTYEQYF
TRBV14	.	TRBJ2-7	CASSRGIGLESREQYF
TRBV5-1	.	TRBJ2-1	CASRPSGRGEQFF
TRBV5-1	.	TRBJ2-5	CASSSTGARDGETQYF
TRBV6-5	.	TRBJ2-7	CASSYSGPRSYEQYF
TRBV4-1	.	TRBJ1-2	CASSRQFSVAAYGYTF
TRBV5-8	few	TRBJ2-5	CASSSDTNLETQYF
TRBV5-6	.	TRBJ1-4	CASSPQGHNEKLFF
TRBV5-1	.	TRBJ2-3	CASLLQGSGADTQYF
TRBV19	.	TRBJ1-4	CASIPGQTSEKLFF
TRBV30	.	TRBJ2-1	CAWSAPSPVNEQFF
TRBV5-1	once	TRBJ2-1	CASSLVGDEQFF
TRBV9	.	TRBJ2-7	CANPREPTCYEQYF
TRBV10-3	.	TRBJ2-7	CATLPGLRTYEQYF
TRBV30	.	TRBJ2-2	CAWSVRGSITGELFF
TRBV7-9	.	TRBJ2-1	CSSSSLRDRGGSEQFF
TRBV27	.	TRBJ2-3	CASSLYKRPSTDTQYF
TRBV19	once	TRBJ1-1	CASTTQGGGTNTEAFF
TRBV5-1	.	TRBJ2-2	CASSLRTSITGELFF
TRBV14	.	TRBJ2-2	CASSPLAGVTGELFF
TRBV19	.	TRBJ2-3	CASSTPGQGSADTQYF
TRBV27	.	TRBJ1-5	CASKTGTGGNQPQHF
TRBV5-1	.	TRBJ2-1	CASSLDGGSSYNEQFF
TRBV27	.	.	CASWTRGAGAKHEQYF
TRBV9	.	TRBJ2-2	CASSVSSSGRALTGELFF
TRBV19	few	TRBJ1-2	CASSIGVRYGYTF
TRBV19	.	TRBJ2-2	CASNRGTGSDGELFF
TRBV15	once	TRBJ2-7	CATSRGTSGTYEQYF
TRBV9	.	TRBJ2-1	CASSPRQEGEQFF
TRBV30	.	TRBJ1-2	CAWSGGSYGYTF
TRBV10-3	.	TRBJ2-7	CAISERGPSYEQYF
TRBV5-1	few	TRBJ2-1	CASSLGGIEQFF
TRBV10-2	.	TRBJ2-7	CASRLAGINYEQYF
TRBV19	.	TRBJ1-2	CASRRDFYGYTF
TRBV5-4	few	TRBJ2-2	CASSLAGTFANTGELFF
TRBV27	.	TRBJ2-5	CASSGTGRETQYF
TRBV19	once	TRBJ1-2	CASSPRTANYGYTF
TRBV5-4	.	TRBJ2-1	CASSLLAGDEQFF
TRBV7-3	.	TRBJ2-3	CASGMAGGLPTQYF
TRBV18	.	TRBJ1-1	CASSPRQNTEAFF
TRBV7-9	.	TRBJ1-4	CASSLASGGTSARLFF
TRBV14	.	TRBJ1-2	CASSIRFPWSGYTF
TRBV29-1	once	.	CSVGDWTSGTYEQYF
TRBV14	.	TRBJ1-1	CASSPRVSITEAFF